This TCR beta chain appears in the sequencing data of a study of CD8 T cells in ankylosing spondylitis. Study results and caveats: The authors reported significant enrichment of disease-linked clones in matched ankylosing spondylitis synovial fluid. Clones that were linked to disease were CD8+ and were relatively rare in peripheral blood. Seven to nine highly homologous variants formed a TCR beta motif that appeared characteristic of ankylosing spondylitis blood.

A quantitative 5'-RACE method, one with molecular barcodes, was used to make TCR beta libraries. TCRdb called the 5' RACE reads again in MiXCR, with one record for every CDR3 protein. This sample has 300,000 to 350,000 distinct CDR3 sequences, with roughly 10% found just once. The CDR3 has 15 amino acids. Deletions cut 0 bases from V and 1 base from J, with 10 bases between. In germline, CDR1 is SGHDT, CDR2 YYEEEE. For this clonotype: As yet, its antigen is unknown.

V is TRBV5-6 and J is TRBJ1-1; D is perhaps TRBD1 (6 bases). Sequencing was done on a sample of blood, either unsorted or a sorted T cell fraction (not recorded which). The receptor comes from a female donor with ankylosing spondylitis or in good health (not recorded which). CDR3 protein: CASSLDGGSNTEAFF. CDR3 coding DNA: TGTGCCAGCAGCTTGGACGGGGGCTCGAACACTGAAGCTTTCTTT.